This T cell receptor beta chain is from a study of T cell repertoires in cytomegalovirus infection. Study summary: Evidence of both CMV infection and a matching HLA type came from public TCR beta signatures. Study-level results: What dominated the ex vivo response were HLA-C-restricted CMV-specific TCR beta clonotypes.

A word on this clonotype: Its cognate antigen is unknown.

TCRdb redid the calling of the reads with MiXCR, one entry per CDR3 protein. The sample lists fewer than 60,000 distinct CDR3 sequences, roughly a fifth seen once, with roughly 75% in the top ten. The trim removed 5 bases at V and 1 base at J, leaving 2 bases unmatched. The CDR3 spans 16 residues. V usage is TRBV12-3 or TRBV12-4 and J usage is TRBJ2-3, with TRBD2 identical over 14 bases. Sample: CD8+ T cells from cultured PBMCs, taken from culture after CMV antigen stimulation. The source is a human donor in good health (CMV status not recorded). Some clones in this sample may be carry-over from other donors' samples. CDR3 region: CASSQGLAGGTDTQYF. The CDR3 DNA reads as TGTGCCAGCAGTCAGGGACTAGCGGGGGGCACAGATACGCAGTATTTT.